Included here is one T cell receptor (beta chain) sequence, with context. This clonotype was seen repeatedly, ten times or more. This receptor's antigen is unknown. There are no base qualities to consult, and no much larger clone falls within one base. The data belong to a study of T-cell reconstitution after alpha-beta-depleted transplantation in children (dated by TCRdb to 2015 to 2016). Regarding the complete study: The study quantitatively tracked T-cell immune reconstitution after TCRalphabeta/CD19-depleted allogeneic hematopoietic cell transplantation in children using TCR repertoire profiling.

The treatment or condition label, read with the paper, signifies: allogeneic hematopoietic cell transplantation with graft depleted of TCRalphabeta T cells and CD19 B cells. Transplant recipients were children who received TCRalphabeta/CD19-depleted allogeneic hematopoietic cell grafts. The CDR3 runs 12 residues from the cysteine to the phenylalanine. CDR3 DNA is the only sequence kept; it has 36 bases, read in frame from the first base. Reading the germline V gene (reference sequence) gives CDR1 DFQATT and CDR2 SNEGSKA. The V end loses 5 bases and the J end loses 1 base, and a stretch of 9 bases separates them. The protocol used for the library was PCR. TCRdb shows the sequencer as Illumina HiSeq 2500. TCR libraries were prepared with molecular barcoding, using unique molecular identifiers to normalize TCRbeta repertoire quantification. TCRdb itself trimmed the public reads at Q25 with fastp, ran MiXCR and retained productive beta chains. Under each unique CDR3 protein, matching rows form one entry showing the most common genes and DNA. This sample has 550,000 to 600,000 distinct CDR3 sequences in its table, and about 21% of those were observed once. The leading ten clones occupy roughly 13% of the sample.

What the authors observed across the whole study: In some patients, the high TCRbeta diversity seen at day 60 was put down to recipient T cells and intrathymic progenitors that had survived conditioning. Apparently early alphabetaT-cell count recovery about two months after transplant reportedly relied on only several hundred rapidly expanded clones derived from non-depleted graft cells. Hyperexpanded clone frequencies declined over subsequent months; after one year, T-cell counts and TCRbeta diversity were mostly attributed to newly produced T cells.

The TCR was taken from a boy younger than two who had a stem cell transplant for acute myeloid leukemia, so the T cells may come from the graft donor. This specimen consisted of PBMCs, mostly from graft donor cells, obtained 360 days after TCRalphabeta/CD19-depleted stem cell transplant. The chain employs TRBV20-1 and TRBJ2-7; confidence is insufficient to name the D gene. The CDR3 region has the sequence CSARRRSYEQYF. The DNA sequence is as follows: TGCAGTGCTCGTCGACGATCCTACGAGCAGTACTTC.